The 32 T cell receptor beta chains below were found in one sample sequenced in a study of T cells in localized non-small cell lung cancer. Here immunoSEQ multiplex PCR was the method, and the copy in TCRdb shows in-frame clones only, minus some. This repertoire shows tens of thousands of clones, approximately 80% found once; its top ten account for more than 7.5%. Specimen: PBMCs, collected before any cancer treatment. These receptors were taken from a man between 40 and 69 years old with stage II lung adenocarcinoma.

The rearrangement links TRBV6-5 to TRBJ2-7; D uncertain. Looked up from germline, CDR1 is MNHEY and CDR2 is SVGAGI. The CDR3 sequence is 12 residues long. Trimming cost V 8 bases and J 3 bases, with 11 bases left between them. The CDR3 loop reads CASGKYRYEQYF. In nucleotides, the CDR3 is TGTGCCAGCGGCAAATATCGCTACGAGCAGTACTTC.

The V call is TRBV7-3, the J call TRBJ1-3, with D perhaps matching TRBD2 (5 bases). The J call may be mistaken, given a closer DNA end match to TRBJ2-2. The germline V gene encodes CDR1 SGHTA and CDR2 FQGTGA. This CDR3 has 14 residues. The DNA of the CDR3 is TGTGCCAGCAGCCGAGACGAGGGCCCCGGGGAGCTGTTTTTT. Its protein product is CASSRDEGPGELFF.

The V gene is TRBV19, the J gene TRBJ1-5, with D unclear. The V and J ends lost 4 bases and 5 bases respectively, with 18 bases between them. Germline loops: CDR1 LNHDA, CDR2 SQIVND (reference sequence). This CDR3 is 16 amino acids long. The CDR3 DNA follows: TGTGCCAGTAGTAACGTAAGGGTATTAGTGGATCAGCCCCAGCATTTT. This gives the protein CASSNVRVLVDQPQHF.

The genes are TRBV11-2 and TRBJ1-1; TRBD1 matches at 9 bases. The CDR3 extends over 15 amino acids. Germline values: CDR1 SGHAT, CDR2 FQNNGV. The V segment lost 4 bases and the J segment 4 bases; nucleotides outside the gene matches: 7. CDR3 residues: CASSSQGAGSTEAFF. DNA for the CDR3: TGTGCCAGCAGCTCACAGGGGGCGGGGAGCACTGAAGCTTTCTTT. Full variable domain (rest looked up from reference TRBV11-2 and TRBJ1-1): EAGVAQSPRYKIIEKRQSVAFWCNPISGHATLYWYQQILGQGPKLLIQFQNNGVVDDSQLPKDRFSAERLKGVDSTLKIQPAKLEDSAVYLCASSSQGAGSTEAFFGQGTRLTVV.

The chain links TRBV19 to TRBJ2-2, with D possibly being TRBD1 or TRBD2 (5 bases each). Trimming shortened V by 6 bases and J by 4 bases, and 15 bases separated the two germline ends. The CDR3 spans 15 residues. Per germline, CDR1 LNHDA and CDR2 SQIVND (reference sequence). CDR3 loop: CASRASRDRTGELFF. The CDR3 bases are TGTGCCAGTAGAGCGAGCCGGGACCGCACCGGGGAGCTGTTTTTT. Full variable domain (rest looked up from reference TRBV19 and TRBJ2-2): DGGITQSPKYLFRKEGQNVTLSCEQNLNHDAMYWYRQDPGQGLRLIYYSQIVNDFQKGDIAEGYSVSREKKESFPLTVTSAQKNPTAFYLCASRASRDRTGELFFGEGSRLTVL.

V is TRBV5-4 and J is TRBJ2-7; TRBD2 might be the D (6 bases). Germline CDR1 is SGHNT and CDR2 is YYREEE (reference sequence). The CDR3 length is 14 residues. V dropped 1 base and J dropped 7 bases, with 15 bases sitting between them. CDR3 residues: CASSLQGGLGEQYF. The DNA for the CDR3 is TGTGCCAGCAGCTTGCAGGGAGGTCTTGGGGAGCAGTACTTC.

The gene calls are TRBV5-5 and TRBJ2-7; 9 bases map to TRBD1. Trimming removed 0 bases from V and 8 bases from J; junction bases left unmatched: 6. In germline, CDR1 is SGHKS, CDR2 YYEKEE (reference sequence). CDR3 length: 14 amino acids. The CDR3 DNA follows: TGTGCCAGCAGCTTGGAGGGACAGGGTCTAAAGCAGTACTTC. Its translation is CASSLEGQGLKQYF.

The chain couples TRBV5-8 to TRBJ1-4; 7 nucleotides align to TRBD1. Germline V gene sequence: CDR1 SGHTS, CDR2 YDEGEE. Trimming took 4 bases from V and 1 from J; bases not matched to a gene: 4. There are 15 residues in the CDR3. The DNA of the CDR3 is TGTGCCAGCAGCAGAAACAGGGGAACTAATGAAAAACTGTTTTTT. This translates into CASSRNRGTNEKLFF.

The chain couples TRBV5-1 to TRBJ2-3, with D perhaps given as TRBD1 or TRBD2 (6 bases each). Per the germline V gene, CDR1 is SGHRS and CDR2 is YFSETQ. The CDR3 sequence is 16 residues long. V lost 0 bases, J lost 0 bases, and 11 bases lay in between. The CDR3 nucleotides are TGCGCCAGCAGCTTGGTTCGGGGGCGGAGCACAGATACGCAGTATTTT. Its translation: CASSLVRGRSTDTQYF.

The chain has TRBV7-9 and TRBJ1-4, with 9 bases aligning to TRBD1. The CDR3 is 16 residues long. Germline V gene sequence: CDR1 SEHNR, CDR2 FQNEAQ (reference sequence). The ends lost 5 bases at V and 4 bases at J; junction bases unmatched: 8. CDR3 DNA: TGTGCCAGCAGCGTACGTAGGGGACAGGGTAATGAAAAACTGTTTTTT. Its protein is CASSVRRGQGNEKLFF.

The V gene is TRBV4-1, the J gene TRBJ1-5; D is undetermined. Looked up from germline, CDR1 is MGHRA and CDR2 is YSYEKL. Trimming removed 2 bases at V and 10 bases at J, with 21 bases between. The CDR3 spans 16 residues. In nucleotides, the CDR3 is TGCGCCAGCAGCCAATACGCGACATCGAACTTCCAACCCCAGCATTTT. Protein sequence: CASSQYATSNFQPQHF.

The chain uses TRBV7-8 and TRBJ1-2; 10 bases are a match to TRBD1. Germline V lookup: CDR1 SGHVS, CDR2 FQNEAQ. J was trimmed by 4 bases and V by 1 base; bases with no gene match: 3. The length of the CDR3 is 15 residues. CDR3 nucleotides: TGTGCCAGCAGCTTAGTTGGGACAGGGGCCTATGGCTACACCTTC. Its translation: CASSLVGTGAYGYTF.

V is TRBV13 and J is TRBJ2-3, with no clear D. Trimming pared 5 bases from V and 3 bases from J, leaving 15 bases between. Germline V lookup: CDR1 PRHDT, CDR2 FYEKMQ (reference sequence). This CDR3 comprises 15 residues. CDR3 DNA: TGTGCCAGCAGCCCTCGTGTAGGTGGGACAGATACGCAGTATTTT. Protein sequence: CASSPRVGGTDTQYF. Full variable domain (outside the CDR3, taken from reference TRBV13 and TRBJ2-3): AAGVIQSPRHLIKEKRETATLKCYPIPRHDTVYWYQQGPGQDPQFLISFYEKMQSDKGSIPDRFSAQQFSDYHSELNMSSLELGDSALYFCASSPRVGGTDTQYFGPGTRLTVL.

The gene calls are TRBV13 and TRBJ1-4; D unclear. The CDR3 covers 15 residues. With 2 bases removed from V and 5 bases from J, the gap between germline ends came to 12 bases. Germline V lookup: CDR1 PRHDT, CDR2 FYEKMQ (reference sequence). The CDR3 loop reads CASSLRADSNEKLFF. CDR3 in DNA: TGTGCCAGCAGCTTACGAGCCGACTCGAATGAAAAACTGTTTTTT.

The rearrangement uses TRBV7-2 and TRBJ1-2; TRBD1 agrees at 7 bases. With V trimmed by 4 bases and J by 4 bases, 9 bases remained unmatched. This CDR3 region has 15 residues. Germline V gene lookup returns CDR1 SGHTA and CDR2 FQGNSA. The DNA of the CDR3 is TGTGCCAGCAGCTCCTCGACAGGGAGGGTCTATGGCTACACCTTC. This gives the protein CASSSSTGRVYGYTF. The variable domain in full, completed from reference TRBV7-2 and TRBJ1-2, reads GAGVSQSPSNKVTEKGKDVELRCDPISGHTALYWYRQSLGQGLEFLIYFQGNSAPDKSGLPSDRFSAERTGGSVSTLTIQRTQQEDSAVYLCASSSSTGRVYGYTFGSGTRLTVV.

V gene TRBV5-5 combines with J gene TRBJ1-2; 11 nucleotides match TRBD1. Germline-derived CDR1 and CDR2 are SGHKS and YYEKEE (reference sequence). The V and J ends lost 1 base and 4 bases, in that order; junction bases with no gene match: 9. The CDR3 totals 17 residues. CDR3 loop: CASSLHGQGALSYGYTF. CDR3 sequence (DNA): TGTGCCAGCAGCTTGCATGGACAGGGGGCGCTTAGCTATGGCTACACCTTC.

Here the CDR3 DNA reads TGTGCCAGCAGTTTTCCAACTAGCGGGGGGGGGAATGAGCAGTTCTTC. Its protein is CASSFPTSGGGNEQFF. The chain is built from TRBV28 and TRBJ2-1, with 13 bases that match TRBD2. Germline values: CDR1 MDHEN, CDR2 SYDVKM. V lost 3 bases, J lost 7 bases, and 6 bases stayed unmatched. The CDR3 is 16 residues long.

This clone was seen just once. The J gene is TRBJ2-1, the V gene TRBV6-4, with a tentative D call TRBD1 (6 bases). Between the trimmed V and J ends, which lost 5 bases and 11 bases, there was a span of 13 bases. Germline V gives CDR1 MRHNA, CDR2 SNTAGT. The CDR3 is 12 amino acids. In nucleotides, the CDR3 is TGTGCCAGCAGTCGATTAGGGGGAAAGCAGTTCTTC. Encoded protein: CASSRLGGKQFF.

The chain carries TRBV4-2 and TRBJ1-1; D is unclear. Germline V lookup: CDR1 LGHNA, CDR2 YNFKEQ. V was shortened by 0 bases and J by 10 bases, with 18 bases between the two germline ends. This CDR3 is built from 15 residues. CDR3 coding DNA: TGTGCCAGCAGCCAAGAAACCGGAGGTGCGTCAGGAGCTTTCTTT. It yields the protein CASSQETGGASGAFF.

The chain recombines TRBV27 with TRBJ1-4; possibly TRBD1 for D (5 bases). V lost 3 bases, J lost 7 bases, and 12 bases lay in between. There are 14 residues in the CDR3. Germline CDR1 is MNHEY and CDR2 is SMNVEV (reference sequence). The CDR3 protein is CASSFVGRGEKLFF. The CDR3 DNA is TGTGCCAGCAGTTTCGTGGGGCGGGGTGAAAAACTGTTTTTT.

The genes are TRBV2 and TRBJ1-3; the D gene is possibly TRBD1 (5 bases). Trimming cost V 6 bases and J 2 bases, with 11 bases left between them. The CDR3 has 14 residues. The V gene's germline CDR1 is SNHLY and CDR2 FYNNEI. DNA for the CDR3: TGTGCCAGCAGGCCAGGGAGAGCTGGAAACACCATATATTTT. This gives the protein CASRPGRAGNTIYF.

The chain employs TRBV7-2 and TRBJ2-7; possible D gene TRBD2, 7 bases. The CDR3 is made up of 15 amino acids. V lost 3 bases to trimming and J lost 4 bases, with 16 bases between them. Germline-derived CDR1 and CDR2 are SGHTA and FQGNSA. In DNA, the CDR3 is TGTGCCAGCAGCTTGCCGGGGGGCTACTCATACGAGCAGTACTTC. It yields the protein CASSLPGGYSYEQYF.

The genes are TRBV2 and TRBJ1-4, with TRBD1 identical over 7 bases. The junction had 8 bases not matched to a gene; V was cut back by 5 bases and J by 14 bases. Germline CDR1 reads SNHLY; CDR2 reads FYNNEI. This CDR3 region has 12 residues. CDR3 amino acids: CASSSSGQDLFF. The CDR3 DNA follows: TGTGCCAGCAGTTCCTCTGGACAGGATCTGTTTTTT. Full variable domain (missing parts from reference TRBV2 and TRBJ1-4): EPEVTQTPSHQVTQMGQEVILRCVPISNHLYFYWYRQILGQKVEFLVSFYNNEISEKSEIFDDQFSVERPDGSNFTLKIRSTKLEDSAMYFCASSSSGQDLFFGSGTQLSVL.

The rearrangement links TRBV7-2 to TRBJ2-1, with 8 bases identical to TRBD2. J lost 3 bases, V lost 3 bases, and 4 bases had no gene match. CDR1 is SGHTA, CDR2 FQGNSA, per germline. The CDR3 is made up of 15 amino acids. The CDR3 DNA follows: TGTGCCAGCAGCTTGCGGGGGGACTTCTACAATGAGCAGTTCTTC. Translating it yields CASSLRGDFYNEQFF.

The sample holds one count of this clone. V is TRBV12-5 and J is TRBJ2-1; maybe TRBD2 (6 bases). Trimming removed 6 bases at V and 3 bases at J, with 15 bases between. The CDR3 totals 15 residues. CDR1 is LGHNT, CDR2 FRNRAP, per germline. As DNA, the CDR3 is TGTGCTAGTGGCCAGGGCGGGACTGTCTACAATGAGCAGTTCTTC. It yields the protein CASGQGGTVYNEQFF. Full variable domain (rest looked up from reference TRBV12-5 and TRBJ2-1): DARVTQTPRHKVTEMGQEVTMRCQPILGHNTVFWYRQTMMQGLELLAYFRNRAPLDDSGMPKDRFSAEMPDATLATLKIQPSEPRDSAVYFCASGQGGTVYNEQFFGPGTRLTVL.

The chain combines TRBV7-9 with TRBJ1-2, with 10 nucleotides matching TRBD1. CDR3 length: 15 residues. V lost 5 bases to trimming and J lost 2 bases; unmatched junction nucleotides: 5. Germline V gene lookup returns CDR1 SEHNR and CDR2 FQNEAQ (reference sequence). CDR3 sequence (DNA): TGTGCCAGCAGCCCTACGGACAGGGGGAACTATGGCTACACCTTC. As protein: CASSPTDRGNYGYTF.

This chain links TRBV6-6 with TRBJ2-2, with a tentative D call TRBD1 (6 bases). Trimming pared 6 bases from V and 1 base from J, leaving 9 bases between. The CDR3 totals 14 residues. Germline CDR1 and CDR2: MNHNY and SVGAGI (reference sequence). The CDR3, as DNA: TGTGCCAGCAGACTGGGACAGAACACCGGGGAGCTGTTTTTT. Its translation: CASRLGQNTGELFF.

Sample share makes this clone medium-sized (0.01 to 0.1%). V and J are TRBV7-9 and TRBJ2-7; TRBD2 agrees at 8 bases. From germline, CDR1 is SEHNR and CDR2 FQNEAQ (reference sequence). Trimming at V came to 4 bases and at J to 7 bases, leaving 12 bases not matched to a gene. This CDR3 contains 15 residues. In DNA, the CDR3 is TGTGCCAGCAGCTCAAGGGACACGCGGGAGGAGGAGCAGTACTTC. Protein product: CASSSRDTREEEQYF.

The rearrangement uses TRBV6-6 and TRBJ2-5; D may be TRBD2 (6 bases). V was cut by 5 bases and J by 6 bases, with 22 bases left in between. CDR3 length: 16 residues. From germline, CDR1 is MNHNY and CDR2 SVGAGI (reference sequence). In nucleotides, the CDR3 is TGTGCCAGCAGTACGGACTATAGGTGGGGCAGACAGACCCAGTACTTC. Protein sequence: CASSTDYRWGRQTQYF.

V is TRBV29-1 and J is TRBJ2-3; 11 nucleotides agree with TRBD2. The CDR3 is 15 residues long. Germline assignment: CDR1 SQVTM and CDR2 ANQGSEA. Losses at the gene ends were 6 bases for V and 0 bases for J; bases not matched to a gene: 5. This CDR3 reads CSVQLAGASTDTQYF. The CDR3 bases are TGCAGCGTCCAACTAGCGGGGGCTAGCACAGATACGCAGTATTTT.

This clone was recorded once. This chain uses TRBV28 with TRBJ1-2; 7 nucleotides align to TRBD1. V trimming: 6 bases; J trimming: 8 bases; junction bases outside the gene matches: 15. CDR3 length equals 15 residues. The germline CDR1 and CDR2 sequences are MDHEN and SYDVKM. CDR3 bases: TGTGCCAGCAGAGCAGGGGGGTCAACCCGCCGGGGCTACACCTTC. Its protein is CASRAGGSTRRGYTF.

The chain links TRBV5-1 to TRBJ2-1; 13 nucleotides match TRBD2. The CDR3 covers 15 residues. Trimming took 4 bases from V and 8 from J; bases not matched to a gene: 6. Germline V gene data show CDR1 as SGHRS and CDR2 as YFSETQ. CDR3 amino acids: CASSRTSGGVHEQFF. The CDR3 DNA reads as TGCGCCAGCAGCCGGACTAGCGGGGGAGTTCATGAGCAGTTCTTC.